This TCR beta chain was observed in a study of T cell responses to AZD1222 COVID-19 vaccine. Study-wide points: Sampled repertoires all dated from after the peak T cell response.

Germline V gene data show CDR1 as WSHSY and CDR2 as SAAADI. V lost 7 bases, J lost 4 bases, and 8 bases stayed unmatched. CDR3 size: 15 residues. Only in-frame clones appear in the TCRdb table, and some are missing; sequencing was by immunoSEQ multiplex PCR. The sample yields roughly 180,000 clones, approximately 91% seen once. As concerns this clone: Its matching antigen is unknown.

The J gene is TRBJ1-5, the V gene TRBV10-2; TRBD1 agrees at 9 bases. Material: peripheral blood, obtained on day 0 of AZD1222 vaccination. The sequence derives from an adult in good health. This CDR3 is CASKALDRGNQPQHF. The CDR3 region has the DNA TGCGCCAGCAAGGCATTAGACAGGGGGAATCAGCCCCAGCATTTT.